The entry below describes one T cell receptor beta chain. MiXCR was run by TCRdb on the 5' RACE reads, yielding one entry per CDR3 protein. The sample contains 1.5 million to 2 million distinct CDR3 sequences, under 35% of which appear only once. This sample is drawn from a study of identical twins. The sample consisted of cord blood. The receptor comes from a newborn girl in good health.

CDR3 residues: CASSDWDSYNYGYTF. In DNA, the CDR3 is TGTGCCAGCAGTGATTGGGACAGCTATAACTATGGCTACACCTTC. The chain links TRBV2 to TRBJ1-2; 7 bases are a match to TRBD1. Germline loops: CDR1 SNHLY, CDR2 FYNNEI. The CDR3 is 15 residues long. Trimming at V came to 3 bases and at J to 1 base, leaving 5 bases not matched to a gene.